This is a list of T cell receptor beta chains from one sample in a study of T cells in Graves' hyperthyroidism and ophthalmopathy. TCRdb used MiXCR to reprocess the multiplex PCR reads, holding one entry per CDR3 protein. The sample lists 610,000 or so distinct CDR3 sequences; roughly 46% were seen once. The sequencing input was peripheral blood or thyroid tissue (not recorded which). These receptors came from a woman between 18 and 29 years old with Graves' hyperthyroidism. CDR3s include the opening cysteine and the closing phenylalanine or tryptophan. The order of the fields is D gene, J gene, clone size, V gene, CDR3 DNA, CDR3 protein. The D gene is left open where the match is weak. Only some rows state a clone size, as once, few, many or a class for expanded clones.

TRBD1 TRBJ1-6 many TRBV10-3 TGTGCCATCAGTGAAATTCCCGGGACAGGATATAATTCACCCCTCCACTTT CAISEIPGTGYNSPLHF
NA TRBJ1-1 many TRBV19 TGTGCCAGTAGTATCTATAGAACTGAAGCTTTCTTT CASSIYRTEAFF
NA TRBJ1-3 once TRBV7-9 TGTGCCAGCAGCTTGGAGACCTTGAACACCATATATTTT CASSLETLNTIYF
TRBD1 TRBJ2-1 NA TRBV2 TGTGCCAGCAGTTGGGGACAGTCCTACAATGAGCAGTTCTTC CASSWGQSYNEQFF
NA TRBJ2-5 NA TRBV15 TGTGCCACCAGCAATACAGCGGCTGAGACCCAGTACTTC CATSNTAAETQYF
NA TRBJ2-7 many TRBV7-9 TGTGCCAGCAGCTTACTAGCCAGGGACGGCGAGCAGTACTTC CASSLLARDGEQYF
TRBD1 TRBJ1-2 many TRBV7-2 TGTGCCAGCAACCCAGACAGGGCTGGTGGCTACACCTTC CASNPDRAGGYTF
NA TRBJ2-2 NA TRBV11-2 TGTGCCAGCACTCGACCGAGGGGGGAGGCCCGTCATAGCACCGGGGAGCTGTTTTTT CASTRPRGEARHSTGELFF
TRBD2 TRBJ2-7 many TRBV13 TGTGCCAGCAGCCCCGTAGGGCTAGCGGGCTACGAGCAGTACTTC CASSPVGLAGYEQYF
TRBD1 TRBJ1-3 NA TRBV6-5 TGTGCCAGCAGCTACAGGGGGCAGGCTGGAGACACCATATATTTT CASSYRGQAGDTIYF
TRBD2 TRBJ2-6 NA TRBV9 TGTGCCAGCAGCGTAGCGGGGGGGCAGGGTACTGAAGCTTTC CASSVAGGQGTEAF
NA TRBJ1-5 many TRBV11-2 TGTGCCAGCAGCTCCAGTCCCTACGGCAATCAGCCCCAGCATTTT CASSSSPYGNQPQHF
NA TRBJ1-5 many TRBV7-9 TGTGCCAGCTCAAGGGACGCCAATCAGCCCCAGCATTTT CASSRDANQPQHF
NA TRBJ2-5 once TRBV2 TGTGCCAGCTCAGATGCGGGAGAGACCCAGTACTTC CASSDAGETQYF
TRBD1 TRBJ1-2 NA TRBV7-2 TGTGCCAGCAGCTTAGACAGGGGGGCGGATGGCTACACCTTC CASSLDRGADGYTF
TRBD2 TRBJ2-7 many TRBV2 TGTGCCAGCGAGGCGACTAGCGGGTACCAGGTTTACGAGCAGTACTTC CASEATSGYQVYEQYF
NA TRBJ2-7 many TRBV7-9 TGTGCCAGCAGCTTAACAGACAACGGATACGAGCAGTACTTC CASSLTDNGYEQYF
NA TRBJ2-5 many TRBV20-1 TGCAGTGCTAGAGGGACTTCACAAGAGACCCAGTACTTC CSARGTSQETQYF
NA TRBJ2-2 many TRBV7-8 TGTGCCAGCAGCCCACGACAGGTTTTGAACACCGGGGAGCTGTTTTTT CASSPRQVLNTGELFF
NA TRBJ2-2 NA TRBV7-3 NA CASSLLGQGRSGSCFF
NA TRBJ2-5 many TRBV25-1 TGTGCCAGCAGTGAAAGGGACTTGAGGGTGTACCAAGAGACCCAGTACTTC CASSERDLRVYQETQYF
NA TRBJ2-7 NA TRBV7-9 TGTGCCAGCAGCTTCGGACAGCTCTCCTACGAGCAGTACTTC CASSFGQLSYEQYF
NA TRBJ2-7 many TRBV7-9 TGTGCCAGCAGCCACACCGACTCTCAGGAGCAGTACTTC CASSHTDSQEQYF
NA TRBJ2-6 NA TRBV15 TGTGCCACCAGCAGGGACGGCAGGCAGGCCGGGGAGCTGACTTTC CATSRDGRQAGELTF
NA TRBJ2-7 many TRBV5-1 TGCGCCAGCAGCCCGCTAGGTAACGAGCAGTACTTC CASSPLGNEQYF
NA TRBJ2-7 many TRBV3-1 TGTGCCAGCAGCCGGATCGGAGATCGGGACGAGCAGTACTTC CASSRIGDRDEQYF
NA TRBJ1-5 NA TRBV29-1 TGCAGCCACGAAGGGGGGGCTTATCAGCCCCAGCATTTT CSHEGGAYQPQHF
NA TRBJ1-1 many TRBV20-1 TGCAGTGCCCCCGACGGGGGGAGGGTGAACACTGAAGCTTTCTTT CSAPDGGRVNTEAFF
TRBD1 TRBJ2-6 NA TRBV19 TGTGCCAGTGGGACAGTGAACACCGGGGCCAACGTCCTGACTTTC CASGTVNTGANVLTF
TRBD1 TRBJ1-2 NA TRBV5-5 TGTGCCTGCAATCCGGGACAGGGGGAATTCTACACCTTC CACNPGQGEFYTF
NA TRBJ2-5 many TRBV10-3 TGTGCCATCAAAGGGCCGGTAAGGGGCGCTTCAGGGGAGACCCAGTACTTC CAIKGPVRGASGETQYF
TRBD2 TRBJ2-7 many TRBV20-1 TGCAGTGCTAGAGATCGGGGGGTACCATTCTACGAGCAGTACTTC CSARDRGVPFYEQYF
TRBD2 TRBJ2-5 many TRBV5-1 TGCGCCAGCAGCTTGATAGCGGGAGTAGGAGAGACCCAGTACTTC CASSLIAGVGETQYF
NA TRBJ1-1 NA TRBV5-5 TGTGCCTGCAATCCGGGAAGGGCAGAGCCTGAAGCTTTCTTT CACNPGRAEPEAFF
NA TRBJ2-1 NA TRBV10-3 TGTGCCATCAGTGATTGGGAGGCTAGCGATTCCTACAATGAGCAGCTCTTC CAISDWEASDSYNEQLF
TRBD1 TRBJ2-7 NA TRBV7-9 TGTGCCAGCAGCACGAGGACGGACAGGAGCTCCTACGAGCAGTACTTC CASSTRTDRSSYEQYF
NA TRBJ2-3 few TRBV10-3 TGTGCCATCTCACCGGGAACTAGCACAGATACGCAGTATTTT CAISPGTSTDTQYF
TRBD1 TRBJ2-7 many TRBV24-1 TGTGCCACCAGTGATCCCAAGGACAGGGAGTACGAGCAGTACTTC CATSDPKDREYEQYF
TRBD2 TRBJ2-7 NA TRBV29-1 TGCAGCGTTAGACAGGGACTAGCGGGGTTCTACGAGCAGTACTTC CSVRQGLAGFYEQYF
NA TRBJ1-1 NA TRBV20-1 TGCAGTGCTAGATTACTGGGGCTATCTGTGAACACTGAAGCTTTCTTT CSARLLGLSVNTEAFF
NA TRBJ1-1 NA TRBV7-3 TGTGCCAGCAGCCCTGACACCGGGACCCCAGGGGACACTGAAGCTTTCTTT CASSPDTGTPGDTEAFF
NA TRBJ2-3 NA TRBV2 TGTGCCAGCAGTTCGGTGAGCGGGTCTTTCACAGATACGCAGTATTTT CASSSVSGSFTDTQYF
NA TRBJ1-6 NA TRBV25-1 TGTGCCAGCAGTGAATATAGGGGGGAAGGGGATTCACCCCTCCACTTT CASSEYRGEGDSPLHF
NA TRBJ2-5 NA TRBV12-3/TRBV12-4 TGTGCCAGCAGTTTGTGGACAGATCAAGAGACCCAGTACTTC CASSLWTDQETQYF
NA TRBJ2-1 NA TRBV5-5 TGTGCCAGCAGCTTGGGGGCTGGGAATGAGCAGTTCTTC CASSLGAGNEQFF
NA TRBJ2-2 NA TRBV2 TGTGCCAGCAGTGAACGGACACTGTGGGAGCTGTTTTTT CASSERTLWELFF
NA TRBJ2-2 NA TRBV5-1 TGCGCCAGCAGCTTGGGGTCGTACACCGGGCGGCTGTTTTTT CASSLGSYTGRLFF